A single sample gave rise to the 8 T cell receptor beta chains below, sequenced in a study of shared clonotypes between healthy human individuals (dated by TCRdb to 2018 to 2020). The method behind the library was the immunoSEQ multiplex PCR assay. Held by TCRdb, this immuneACCESS table contains in-frame sequences only and omits some clones. Under half of the omission traces to an unresolved V gene where checked; the cause of the rest is unknown. The sample includes some 1,400,000 clones, with roughly 95% observed a single time. About 1% of the sample is in the top ten clones. The material sequenced was naive CD4+ T cells sorted from blood. The sample's cell subset or site, from its label and the paper: CD45RA+ positively selected. These receptors originate from a young man in good health.

This sequence joins TRBV9 and TRBJ1-2; D is uncertain. Looked up from germline, CDR1 is SGDLS and CDR2 is YYNGEE. The ends were cut back, 0 bases at V and 4 bases at J, with 10 bases in the middle. CDR3 size: 14 residues. CDR3 in amino acids: CASSVAFGGYGYTF. CDR3 bases: TGTGCCAGCAGCGTAGCTTTTGGCGGCTATGGCTACACCTTC.

The rearrangement joins TRBV29-1 to TRBJ2-1, with D hard to call. CDR3 length: 11 amino acids. Per germline, CDR1 SQVTM and CDR2 ANQGSEA. V was clipped by 4 bases and J by 3 bases, with 4 bases between them. CDR3 DNA sequence: TGCAGCGTTGTAAACTACAATGAGCAGTTCTTC. It codes for CSVVNYNEQFF.

This rearrangement joins TRBV10-1 to TRBJ1-1, with a weak D call TRBD1 (6 bases). V was shortened by 3 bases and J by 1 base, with 9 bases between the two germline ends. The CDR3 length is 14 residues. CDR1 and CDR2 from the germline V gene are WNHNN and SYGVQD (reference sequence). The CDR3 region is CASSDGQRNTEAFF. Written as DNA, the CDR3 is TGCGCCAGCAGTGACGGACAGCGGAACACTGAAGCTTTCTTT.

The rearrangement joins TRBV11-2 to TRBJ2-1, with D hard to call. The CDR3 is 11 residues long. Trimming stripped 5 bases from V and 4 bases from J, with 3 bases between. The germline CDR1 and CDR2 sequences are SGHAT and FQNNGV. CDR3 nucleotide sequence: TGTGCCAGCAGCGGGTACAATGAGCAGTTCTTC. Translating it yields CASSGYNEQFF.

The chain employs TRBV5-4 and TRBJ2-1, with TRBD2 identical over 10 bases. Germline V CDR1 and CDR2: SGHNT, YYREEE (reference sequence). After removal of 4 bases from V and 1 base from J, the junction contained 5 bases not matched to a gene. The CDR3 loop spans 16 amino acids. CDR3 coding DNA: TGTGCCAGCAGCCGGACTAGCGGTCTGTCCTACAATGAGCAGTTCTTC. This gives the protein CASSRTSGLSYNEQFF.

The chain combines TRBV6-4 with TRBJ1-1; TRBD1 might be the D (6 bases). The germline V gene encodes CDR1 MRHNA and CDR2 SNTAGT. The CDR3 consists of 14 residues. V gave up 7 bases and J gave up 1 base, with 13 bases separating them. Here the CDR3 reads CASTSTGKNTEAFF. Here the CDR3 DNA reads TGTGCCAGCACTTCCACAGGGAAGAACACTGAAGCTTTCTTT.

This clone was recorded only once. The CDR3 loop reads CASSKLGNTEAFF. As DNA, the CDR3 is TGTGCCAGCAGCAAACTGGGGAACACTGAAGCTTTCTTT. The chain employs TRBV5-6 and TRBJ1-1; D gene uncertain. Trimming removed 4 bases from V and 1 base from J, with 8 bases in between. The CDR3 contains 13 residues. Germline V gives CDR1 SGHDT, CDR2 YYEEEE. The whole variable domain, filled in from reference TRBV5-6 and TRBJ1-1, reads DAGVTQSPTHLIKTRGQQVTLRCSPKSGHDTVSWYQQALGQGPQFIFQYYEEEERQRGNFPDRFSGHQFPNYSSELNVNALLLGDSALYLCASSKLGNTEAFFGQGTRLTVV.

The V gene is TRBV6-6, the J gene TRBJ2-7; D is ambiguous. V was trimmed by 0 bases and J by 5 bases, leaving 5 bases between them. Germline V gives CDR1 MNHNY, CDR2 SVGAGI (reference sequence). The CDR3 extends over 12 amino acids. The CDR3 is CASSYSTHEQYF. CDR3 in DNA: TGTGCCAGCAGTTACTCTACGCACGAGCAGTACTTC.